This is a list of T cell receptor beta chains from one sample in a study of blood T cell repertoires in COVID-19. TCRdb keeps only in-frame clones here, not all; method: immunoSEQ multiplex PCR. The sample has about 120,000 clones, 82% seen once. Material for sequencing was peripheral blood. These receptors all come from a human donor in a cohort sampled during active COVID-19. Both conserved end residues are part of each CDR3. D genes are given only for firm matches. Size is omitted from some rows. Given values are once, few, many or a class for expanded clones.

j_gene | v_gene | abundance | d_gene | CDR3aa | CDR3nt
TRBJ2-5 | TRBV2 | once | . | CASRAKGQGTQYF | TGTGCCAGCAGGGCTAAGGGCCAGGGGACCCAGTACTTC
TRBJ1-1 | TRBV18 | . | . | CASSPRSMGQLNTEAFF | TGTGCCAGCTCACCAAGGTCGATGGGCCAGCTAAACACTGAAGCTTTCTTT
TRBJ2-3 | TRBV6-5 | . | TRBD2 | CASTLLAASTDTQYF | TGTGCCAGCACCTTGCTAGCGGCTAGCACAGATACGCAGTATTTT
TRBJ2-2 | TRBV5-1 | . | . | CASSLGPASRGTGELFF | TGCGCCAGCAGCTTGGGACCCGCGAGTCGCGGCACCGGGGAGCTGTTTTTT
TRBJ2-2 | TRBV4-1 | . | TRBD2 | CASSRTFGGSNTGELFF | TGCGCCAGCAGCCGCACGTTCGGGGGGTCTAACACCGGGGAGCTGTTTTTT
TRBJ2-2 | TRBV4-1 | few | . | CASSQGQGHTGELFF | TGCGCCAGCAGCCAAGGGCAGGGGCACACCGGGGAGCTGTTTTTT
TRBJ1-2 | TRBV4-2 | once | . | CASSTREGGYGYTF | TGTGCCAGCAGCACGAGGGAGGGGGGCTATGGCTACACCTTC
TRBJ2-1 | TRBV7-2 | . | . | CASSLPRRRGEQFF | TGTGCCAGCAGCTTACCGCGTCGGAGGGGTGAGCAGTTCTTC
TRBJ2-3 | TRBV7-2 | . | TRBD1 | CASSLVGTGWADTQYF | TGTGCCAGCAGCTTAGTGGGGACAGGGTGGGCCGATACGCAGTATTTT
TRBJ1-1 | TRBV27 | once | TRBD1 | CASRPQGAVTEAFF | TGTGCCAGCAGACCACAGGGGGCCGTTACTGAAGCTTTCTTT
TRBJ1-5 | TRBV10-2 | . | . | CASSEPGKLGQPQHF | TGCGCCAGCAGTGAGCCAGGGAAGTTAGGTCAGCCCCAGCATTTT
TRBJ2-1 | TRBV28 | . | TRBD1 | CASSLDRVAPDEFF | TGTGCCAGCAGTCTGGACAGGGTGGCCCCTGACGAGTTCTTC
TRBJ2-5 | TRBV7-9 | . | . | CASSPRDTQETQYF | TGTGCCAGCAGCCCCCGGGACACCCAAGAGACCCAGTACTTC
TRBJ2-3 | TRBV6-2/TRBV6-3 | . | . | CASSFERGGPRTDTQYF | TGTGCCAGCAGTTTCGAAAGGGGGGGGCCTCGCACAGATACGCAGTATTTT
TRBJ2-7 | TRBV4-3 | . | TRBD2 | CASSPQRGGRWEQYF | TGCGCCAGCAGCCCCCAGCGGGGGGGCCGATGGGAGCAGTACTTC
TRBJ2-6 | TRBV15 | . | TRBD1 | CATRKRGTGVGANVLTF | TGTGCCACCAGGAAGAGAGGGACAGGGGTCGGGGCCAACGTCCTGACTTTC
TRBJ2-2 | TRBV5-6 | . | TRBD1 | CASSSQPGQGGTGELFF | TGTGCCAGCAGCTCTCAGCCGGGACAGGGGGGCACCGGGGAGCTGTTTTTT
TRBJ2-7 | TRBV3-1/TRBV3-2 | . | TRBD1 | CASSQGLRGSEQYF | TGTGCCAGCAGCCAAGGGCTCAGGGGGAGCGAGCAGTACTTC
TRBJ2-1 | TRBV6-2/TRBV6-3 | . | . | CASSYSRGLPSYNEQFF | TGTGCCAGCAGTTACTCGAGGGGACTCCCCTCCTACAATGAGCAGTTCTTC
TRBJ2-1 | TRBV6-2/TRBV6-3 | once | TRBD2 | CASSYSPQAGGAGEQFF | TGTGCCAGCAGTTACTCCCCCCAAGCGGGGGGGGCTGGTGAGCAGTTCTTC
TRBJ2-1 | TRBV11-2 | . | . | CASSLRGDNSYNEQFF | TGTGCCAGCAGCTTAAGGGGCGATAATTCCTACAATGAGCAGTTCTTC
TRBJ2-3 | TRBV5-1 | . | . | CASSESRQASTDTQYF | TGCGCCAGCAGCGAGAGCCGCCAGGCTAGCACAGATACGCAGTATTTT
TRBJ1-5 | TRBV4-3 | once | . | CASSPWEGGDQPQHF | TGCGCCAGCAGCCCCTGGGAAGGGGGGGATCAGCCCCAGCATTTT
TRBJ2-7 | TRBV19 | . | . | CASSLRGAGDEQYF | TGTGCCAGTAGTCTGAGGGGGGCGGGGGACGAGCAGTACTTC
TRBJ1-5 | TRBV6-5 | . | TRBD1 | CASSYSTPGTGSTQHF | TGTGCCAGCAGTTACTCAACGCCTGGGACAGGGTCCACCCAGCATTTT
TRBJ2-5 | TRBV25-1 | . | TRBD1 | CASSESGTGKAETQYF | TGTGCCAGCAGTGAATCGGGGACAGGGAAGGCAGAGACCCAGTACTTC
TRBJ2-7 | TRBV29-1 | . | TRBD1 | CSVVPGQGKVEQYF | TGCAGCGTGGTTCCGGGACAGGGAAAGGTCGAGCAGTACTTC
TRBJ1-1 | TRBV7-9 | few | . | CASSPGAGGPNTEAFF | TGTGCCAGCAGCCCCGGGGCTGGGGGCCCGAACACTGAAGCTTTCTTT
TRBJ2-2 | TRBV9 | . | . | CASSSLGTPGVGELFF | TGTGCCAGCAGCTCCCTCGGGACCCCAGGGGTCGGGGAGCTGTTTTTT
TRBJ2-7 | TRBV3-1/TRBV3-2 | . | TRBD1 | CASSQDRDRVNPRYYEQYF | TGTGCCAGCAGCCAAGATCGGGACAGGGTAAATCCAAGGTACTACGAGCAGTACTTC
TRBJ1-1 | TRBV25-1 | once | TRBD1 | CASSITGVRTEAFF | TGTGCCAGCAGTATTACAGGGGTAAGGACTGAAGCTTTCTTT
TRBJ1-6 | TRBV19 | . | TRBD1 | CASSTLDRVSEPLHF | TGTGCCAGTAGTACCCTGGACAGGGTTAGTGAACCCCTCCACTTT
TRBJ2-7 | TRBV18 | . | . | CASSLTTGYEQYF | TGTGCCAGCTCACTCACGACAGGCTACGAGCAGTACTTC
TRBJ2-1 | TRBV18 | . | TRBD2 | CASSPPTSGGYNEQFF | TGTGCCAGCTCACCACCGACTAGCGGGGGGTACAATGAGCAGTTCTTC
TRBJ1-1 | TRBV5-4 | . | . | CASSLPGGNTEAFF | TGTGCCAGCAGCTTGCCGGGGGGGAACACTGAAGCTTTCTTT
TRBJ2-7 | TRBV28 | . | . | CASKQGSYEQYF | TGTGCCAGCAAGCAGGGATCCTACGAGCAGTACTTC
TRBJ2-5 | TRBV11-2 | . | . | CASSPPRGTQYF | TGTGCCAGCAGCCCCCCGCGGGGGACCCAGTACTTC
TRBJ2-3 | TRBV11-2 | . | . | CASSSLDTQYF | TGTGCCAGCAGCTCCCTGGATACGCAGTATTTT
TRBJ1-2 | TRBV19 | . | . | CASSFLSGQYGYTF | TGTGCCAGTAGTTTCTTAAGTGGACAGTATGGCTACACCTTC
TRBJ1-6 | TRBV5-1 | . | . | CASSRQADSPLHF | TGCGCCAGCAGCAGACAGGCTGATTCACCCCTCCACTTT
TRBJ1-4 | TRBV4-1 | . | TRBD1 | CASSQYDRGATNEKLFF | TGCGCCAGCAGCCAATACGACAGGGGGGCAACTAATGAAAAACTGTTTTTT
TRBJ2-2 | TRBV5-4 | . | TRBD2 | CASSRGGGNTGELFF | TGTGCCAGCAGCCGGGGGGGAGGAAACACCGGGGAGCTGTTTTTT
TRBJ2-3 | TRBV6-5 | . | . | CASSYSKRTDTQYF | TGTGCCAGCAGTTACTCGAAGCGGACCGATACGCAGTATTTT
TRBJ2-1 | TRBV4-2 | . | . | CASSRGGDNEQFF | TGTGCCAGCAGTCGGGGTGGGGACAATGAGCAGTTCTTC
TRBJ2-4 | TRBV6-5 | . | TRBD2 | CATRSGTKNIQYF | TGTGCCACAAGGAGCGGGACCAAAAACATTCAGTACTTC
TRBJ1-1 | TRBV19 | . | . | CASGSGAGNTEAFF | TGTGCCAGTGGGTCGGGCGCGGGGAACACTGAAGCTTTCTTT
TRBJ2-4 | TRBV5-1 | . | TRBD1 | CASSWDSQNIQYF | TGCGCCAGCAGCTGGGACAGTCAAAACATTCAGTACTTC
TRBJ1-1 | TRBV5-1 | . | TRBD1 | CASSGTGGSTEAFF | TGCGCCAGCAGCGGAACAGGGGGAAGCACTGAAGCTTTCTTT
TRBJ2-3 | TRBV7-9 | . | TRBD2 | CASSLGAGGFTDTQYF | TGTGCCAGCAGCTTAGGTGCGGGGGGCTTCACAGATACGCAGTATTTT
TRBJ2-3 | TRBV18 | . | TRBD2 | CASSPPGLQALDTQYF | TGTGCCAGCTCACCCCCGGGACTACAAGCTTTAGATACGCAGTATTTT
TRBJ2-5 | TRBV5-1 | . | TRBD1 | CASSRQGGEETQYF | TGCGCCAGCAGCCGACAGGGGGGCGAGGAGACCCAGTACTTC
TRBJ2-7 | TRBV20-1 | . | . | CSASTGINEQYF | TGCAGTGCTAGTACAGGGATAAACGAGCAGTACTTC
TRBJ1-1 | TRBV5-1 | . | . | CASSLGGGNTEAFF | TGCGCCAGCAGCTTGGGAGGGGGAAACACTGAAGCTTTCTTT
TRBJ2-1 | TRBV6-2/TRBV6-3 | few | TRBD2 | CASSYPRLAGAFYNEQFF | TGTGCCAGCAGTTACCCCAGACTAGCGGGGGCTTTCTACAATGAGCAGTTCTTC